This T cell receptor beta chain was sequenced during a study of early T cells in non-severe SARS-CoV-2 infection. Trimming cost V 7 bases and J 0 bases; bases outside gene matches: 8. Germline V gives CDR1 ENHRY, CDR2 SYGVKD. The CDR3 spans 17 residues. TCRdb reprocessed the 5' RACE reads with MiXCR, giving one entry per CDR3 protein. There are 50,000 or so distinct CDR3 sequences in the sample; 14% to 15% occur only once, and 9% to 10% lies in the top ten. This clonotype appeared a few times. The chain is built from TRBV10-3 and TRBJ2-1, with 11 bases matching TRBD1. The sample was whole blood, taken at baseline. This TCR was sampled from an adult who was a healthcare worker with PCR-confirmed SARS-CoV-2 infection or an uninfected control (not recorded which). The CDR3, as DNA: TGTGCCATCACGCGGACAGGGGGCGAAGGCTCCTACAATGAGCAGTTCTTC. Residues: CAITRTGGEGSYNEQFF.